The present TCR beta chain was sequenced within a study of cytomegalovirus exposure and HLA in healthy donors. Study results and caveats: Accurate HLA-A and HLA-B prediction from TCR beta sequences was reported for most subjects.

This CDR3 contains 15 residues. CDR1 is MNHEY and CDR2 is SMNVEV in the germline V gene (reference sequence). V was trimmed by 2 bases and J by 3 bases, leaving 11 bases between them. In the case of this clone: What it binds is not known.

PCR involved 60 Vbeta and 13 Jbeta primers. TCRdb keeps only in-frame clones here, not all; method: immunoSEQ multiplex PCR. The table records over 75,000 clones, roughly two thirds of them present only once. The TCR sequence derives from a human donor in good health. This chain links TRBV27 with TRBJ2-1; tentatively, D is TRBD2 (6 bases). Sequences were obtained from PBMCs. CDR3 coding DNA: TGTGCCAGCAGTTTAGAGGGTAGCGGCTACAATGAGCAGTTCTTC. Its protein is CASSLEGSGYNEQFF.